Listed here are 18 T cell receptor beta chains from one sample, sequenced in a study of T cell responses to AZD1222 COVID-19 vaccine. Some clones are missing from TCRdb's copy, which holds only in-frame ones; the method was immunoSEQ multiplex PCR. The sample holds some 160,000 clones; roughly 90% are singletons and the top ten take less than 2.5%. The sample here was peripheral blood, taken 28 days after the second AZD1222 dose. The receptors derive from an adult who received the AZD1222 COVID-19 vaccine.

This clone appeared a single time. The CDR3 coding sequence is TGTGCCAGTAGTATCCACTCCTATGGCTACACCTTC. Encoded protein: CASSIHSYGYTF. The gene calls are TRBV19 and TRBJ1-2; unclear D gene. V gave up 3 bases and J gave up 4 bases, with 6 bases separating them. Germline V lookup: CDR1 LNHDA, CDR2 SQIVND (reference sequence). The CDR3 spans 12 residues.

The rearrangement uses TRBV7-3 and TRBJ1-1; no clear D. This CDR3 has 13 residues. Germline values: CDR1 SGHTA, CDR2 FQGTGA. Trimming shortened V by 5 bases and J by 2 bases, and 9 bases separated the two germline ends. The CDR3 sequence: CASSQRPNTEAFF. CDR3 DNA sequence: TGTGCCAGCAGCCAAAGACCAAACACTGAAGCTTTCTTT.

The genes are TRBV24-1 and TRBJ1-5; no clear D. V lost 2 bases, J lost 7 bases, and 8 bases lay in between. Germline V gene sequence: CDR1 KGHDR, CDR2 SFDVKD. CDR3 size: 13 residues. CDR3 nucleotides: TGTGCCACCAGTGATTCGAATAGCCAGCCCCAGCATTTT. Its translation is CATSDSNSQPQHF.

The chain employs TRBV10-3 and TRBJ1-3, with TRBD1 identical over 7 bases. Germline V gene sequence: CDR1 ENHRY, CDR2 SYGVKD. V lost 4 bases and J lost 4; bases outside the gene matches: 10. The CDR3 has 16 residues. CDR3 sequence reads: CAISGSGGGSGNTIYF. DNA for the CDR3: TGTGCCATCAGTGGCTCAGGAGGGGGCAGCGGAAACACCATATATTTT.

The genes are TRBV6-1 and TRBJ1-5; D ambiguous. CDR1 is MNHNS and CDR2 is SASEGT in the germline V gene. The CDR3 contains 14 residues. Trimming cost V 2 bases and J 2 bases, with 7 bases left between them. The CDR3 DNA follows: TGTGCCAGCAGTGAATATAGCGGCAATCAGCCCCAGCATTTT. Translation gives CASSEYSGNQPQHF.

The chain joins TRBV2 to TRBJ1-1; perhaps TRBD1 as D (6 bases). Germline-derived CDR1 and CDR2 are SNHLY and FYNNEI. The CDR3 contains 14 residues. Trimming shortened V by 5 bases and J by 9 bases, and 19 bases separated the two germline ends. DNA for the CDR3: TGTGCCAGCAGTTTACAGGGTTCCTATTATAAAGCTTTCTTT. Translation: CASSLQGSYYKAFF.

This clone has a handful of counts. The chain couples TRBV27 to TRBJ1-6; D not resolved. Trimming shortened V by 5 bases and J by 4 bases, and 6 bases separated the two germline ends. This CDR3 is built from 13 residues. Germline V gene data show CDR1 as MNHEY and CDR2 as SMNVEV (reference sequence). This CDR3 is CASSPSYNSPLHF. DNA for the CDR3: TGTGCCAGCAGTCCCTCATATAATTCACCCCTCCACTTT.

The J gene is TRBJ2-3, the V gene TRBV4-1; TRBD1 might be the D (5 bases). Germline V gene sequence: CDR1 MGHRA, CDR2 YSYEKL. Trimming took off 1 base at V and 0 bases at J, with 11 bases between the two ends. The CDR3 has 16 amino acids. Here the CDR3 DNA reads TGCGCCAGCAGCCAAGTTCAGGGCCTTAGCACAGATACGCAGTATTTT. The encoded protein is CASSQVQGLSTDTQYF.

V gene TRBV7-6 combines with J gene TRBJ2-2; 8 bases agree with TRBD1. The CDR3 extends over 16 amino acids. Trimming took 5 bases from V and 3 from J; bases not matched to a gene: 8. Per germline, CDR1 SGHVS and CDR2 FNYEAQ. DNA of the CDR3: TGTGCCAGCAGCCGTGGACAGGGCATGGACACCGGGGAGCTGTTTTTT. This translates into CASSRGQGMDTGELFF.

The chain combines TRBV5-1 with TRBJ2-7, with D possibly TRBD1 on 5 matching bases. CDR3 length: 13 residues. Trimming took off 6 bases at V and 0 bases at J, with 10 bases between the two ends. Germline-derived CDR1 and CDR2 are SGHRS and YFSETQ. The chain's CDR3 is CASKAGISYEQYF. CDR3 nucleotides: TGCGCCAGCAAGGCAGGGATCTCCTACGAGCAGTACTTC.

This clone was counted a single time. V is TRBV18 and J is TRBJ1-2; D perhaps matches TRBD1 (5 bases). The V end lost 3 bases, the J end lost 8 bases, and 10 bases lay between the germline ends. CDR3 length equals 12 residues. Germline V gene sequence: CDR1 KGHSH, CDR2 LQKENI. The CDR3 DNA sequence: TGTGCCAGCTCACCCGGGACTCGCGGCTACACCTTC. Amino acids: CASSPGTRGYTF. The whole variable domain, remainder taken from reference TRBV18 and TRBJ1-2, is NAGVMQNPRHLVRRRGQEARLRCSPMKGHSHVYWYRQLPEEGLKFMVYLQKENIIDESGMPKERFSAEFPKEGPSILRIQQVVRGDSAAYFCASSPGTRGYTFGSGTRLTVV.

The CDR3: CASSLQLFSGNTIYF. CDR3 coding DNA: TGCGCCAGCAGCCTACAATTGTTCTCTGGAAACACCATATATTTT. The chain joins TRBV4-1 to TRBJ1-3; D not resolved. The ends were cut back, 4 bases at V and 0 bases at J, with 10 bases in the middle. Looked up from germline, CDR1 is MGHRA and CDR2 is YSYEKL. CDR3 length: 15 residues.

This sequence joins TRBV6-5 and TRBJ2-7; D remains unclear. The CDR3 is 13 amino acids. With 2 bases removed from V and 2 bases from J, the gap between germline ends came to 7 bases. Germline V lookup: CDR1 MNHEY, CDR2 SVGAGI. Here the CDR3 DNA reads TGTGCCAGCAGTTACCAGAGCACCTACGAGCAGTACTTC. This codes for CASSYQSTYEQYF.

V is TRBV7-2 and J is TRBJ2-7; possible D gene TRBD2, 6 bases. The V end lost 4 bases, the J end lost 1 base, and 14 bases lay between the germline ends. Looked up from germline, CDR1 is SGHTA and CDR2 is FQGNSA. The CDR3 length is 15 residues. CDR3 region: CASSSGYGGSYEQYF. The CDR3 nucleotides are TGTGCCAGCAGCTCCGGATACGGAGGGTCCTACGAGCAGTACTTC.

The rearrangement uses TRBV9 and TRBJ2-4; D remains ambiguous. Germline CDR1 and CDR2: SGDLS and YYNGEE. The CDR3 extends over 14 amino acids. Trimming shortened V by 0 bases and J by 0 bases, and 4 bases separated the two germline ends. The chain's CDR3 is CASSVGGAKNIQYF. CDR3 nucleotides: TGTGCCAGCAGCGTAGGGGGAGCCAAAAACATTCAGTACTTC.

The chain has TRBV4-1 and TRBJ1-3; 11 bases fit TRBD1. The germline CDR1 and CDR2 sequences are MGHRA and YSYEKL. CDR3 length: 18 residues. J gave up 2 bases and V 4 bases, and 10 bases lay outside the gene matches. In DNA form, the CDR3 reads TGCGCCAGCAGCCCCCCCGGGACAGGGGGGAAGGCTGGAAACACCATATATTTT. Its translation: CASSPPGTGGKAGNTIYF.

This chain links TRBV5-1 with TRBJ1-4; 8 bases agree with TRBD1. Germline CDR1 reads SGHRS; CDR2 reads YFSETQ. The CDR3 has 15 residues. Trimming took 0 bases from V and 5 from J; bases not matched to a gene: 3. CDR3 loop: CASSLAQGANEKLFF. CDR3 nucleotide sequence: TGCGCCAGCAGCTTGGCGCAGGGGGCGAATGAAAAACTGTTTTTT.

The genes are TRBV29-1 and TRBJ2-2, with 9 bases lining up with TRBD2. V was clipped by 4 bases and J by 1 base; unmatched bases: 1. CDR3 length: 14 residues. Germline-derived CDR1 and CDR2 are SQVTM and ANQGSEA. This CDR3 reads CSVVSGGNTGELFF. Here the CDR3 DNA reads TGCAGCGTTGTTAGCGGGGGGAACACCGGGGAGCTGTTTTTT.